This TCR beta chain was identified during a study of T cells in women clearing cervical HPV infection. Overall study context: Controls' single incident HPV16 infection cleared within 12 months without precancer.

The table came from immunoSEQ multiplex PCR; TCRdb's copy has only in-frame clones and leaves some out. The sample table includes around 33,000 clones. The TCR comes from a woman between 18 and 75 years old with a cervical HPV16 infection that either progressed to CIN3+ or cleared (not recorded which). What was sequenced was blood buffy coat.

CDR3 in amino acids: CSVGDLTSGIIKTQYF. The CDR3 DNA, read in part, is TGCAGCGTTGGAGATCTGACTAGCGGGATTATTAAGACC. The chain carries TRBV29-1 and TRBJ2-5; 11 nucleotides line up with TRBD2. The CDR3 end lies 3 residues beyond the end of the read and is filled in from the germline J gene. The germline CDR1 and CDR2 sequences are SQVTM and ANQGSEA. The length of the CDR3 is 16 residues. V dropped 4 bases and J dropped 6; count of bases not matched to a gene: 13.